One sample yielded the 27 T cell receptor beta chains listed below, sequenced in a study of control samples from healthy donors and cancer patients. Assay: immunoSEQ multiplex PCR; the TCRdb copy retains only in-frame clones and omits some. The sample yields about 160,000 clones, over 85% seen once. The sequencing input was blood. The receptors come from a middle-aged woman in good health.

The chain combines TRBV10-3 with TRBJ1-1; D unresolved. The V gene lost 3 bases and the J gene lost 1 base, with 6 bases spanning the gap. Germline V lookup: CDR1 ENHRY, CDR2 SYGVKD. CDR3 length: 13 residues. CDR3 DNA sequence: TGTGCCATCAGTGACCGGCCGAACACTGAAGCTTTCTTT. Residues: CAISDRPNTEAFF.

V and J are TRBV7-9 and TRBJ2-3, with TRBD2 matching 10 bases. V was pared by 5 bases and J by 2 bases, with 13 bases of the junction left unmatched. This CDR3 is built from 18 residues. The germline V gene has CDR1 SEHNR and CDR2 FQNEAQ (reference sequence). This CDR3 is CASSHQRTSGTFTDTQYF. In DNA form, the CDR3 reads TGTGCCAGCAGCCACCAGAGGACTAGCGGTACTTTCACAGATACGCAGTATTTT.

The chain couples TRBV11-3 to TRBJ2-1; 7 bases are shared with TRBD2. Per the germline V gene, CDR1 is SGHNT and CDR2 is YENEEA. The CDR3 extends over 16 amino acids. J was trimmed by 3 bases and V by 4 bases; bases with no gene match: 9. The CDR3 loop is CASSSPRASGYNEQFF. CDR3 bases: TGTGCCAGCAGCTCACCGCGGGCTAGCGGCTACAATGAGCAGTTCTTC.

The rearrangement uses TRBV7-2 and TRBJ2-7; D is unclear. This CDR3 is 16 amino acids long. V was cut by 2 bases and J by 5 bases, with 19 bases left in between. Germline assignment: CDR1 SGHTA and CDR2 FQGNSA. DNA of the CDR3: TGTGCCAGCAGCTTATATACCGAACGGGCCTTCGACGAGCAGTACTTC. Protein: CASSLYTERAFDEQYF.

The chain recombines TRBV27 with TRBJ2-5; 7 bases map to TRBD1. Looked up from germline, CDR1 is MNHEY and CDR2 is SMNVEV (reference sequence). V gave up 4 bases and J gave up 4 bases; unmatched junction bases: 0. CDR3 length: 12 residues. This CDR3 reads CASSYRGETQYF. DNA of the CDR3: TGTGCCAGCAGTTACAGGGGAGAGACCCAGTACTTC.

This chain uses TRBV10-3 with TRBJ1-6; D may be TRBD1 (5 bases). Deletions cut 8 bases from V and 11 bases from J, with 16 bases between. The V gene's germline CDR1 is ENHRY and CDR2 SYGVKD. CDR3 length: 13 amino acids. The CDR3 coding sequence is TGTGCCATCTCTGGCGGGGCTGAGACACCCCTCCACTTT. This translates into CAISGGAETPLHF.

This clone was seen only a few times. The rearrangement uses TRBV6-5 and TRBJ1-1; the D is unclear. This CDR3 is 15 amino acids long. Germline V gene lookup returns CDR1 MNHEY and CDR2 SVGAGI. V was shortened by 7 bases and J by 1 base, with 16 bases between the two germline ends. CDR3 in amino acids: CASIKPGLANTEAFF. In DNA, the CDR3 is TGTGCCAGCATTAAACCGGGGTTGGCGAACACTGAAGCTTTCTTT.

The chain combines TRBV27 with TRBJ1-4; TRBD1 matches at 7 bases. This CDR3 region has 16 residues. CDR1 and CDR2 from the germline V gene are MNHEY and SMNVEV (reference sequence). The V segment lost 2 bases and the J segment 0 bases; nucleotides outside the gene matches: 3. The CDR3 sequence: CASSLGQGATNEKLFF. DNA for the CDR3: TGTGCCAGCAGTTTAGGGCAGGGGGCAACTAATGAAAAACTGTTTTTT. Using reference TRBV27 and TRBJ1-4 for the parts outside the CDR3, the full variable domain is EAQVTQNPRYLITVTGKKLTVTCSQNMNHEYMSWYRQDPGLGLRQIYYSMNVEVTDKGDVPEGYKVSRKEKRNFPLILESPSPNQTSLYFCASSLGQGATNEKLFFGSGTQLSVL.

The gene calls are TRBV19 and TRBJ1-1; D might be TRBD1 (5 bases). Germline CDR1 LNHDA, CDR2 SQIVND (reference sequence). Trimming took off 8 bases at V and 4 bases at J, with 11 bases between the two ends. The CDR3 totals 12 residues. The DNA for the CDR3 is TGTGCCAGTCGGGGGGAGGCCACTGAAGCTTTCTTT. Amino acids: CASRGEATEAFF.

The chain has TRBV25-1 and TRBJ1-1; D not certain. The germline V gene encodes CDR1 MGHDK and CDR2 SYGVNS. The CDR3 has 17 amino acids. V lost 8 bases to trimming and J lost 0 bases, with 22 bases between them. The CDR3 is CASRPHSLEGMNTEAFF. The CDR3 DNA reads TGTGCCAGCCGCCCCCATAGCCTGGAAGGCATGAACACTGAAGCTTTCTTT. Complete variable domain (other parts from reference TRBV25-1 and TRBJ1-1): EADIYQTPRYLVIGTGKKITLECSQTMGHDKMYWYQQDPGMELHLIHYSYGVNSTEKGDLSSESTVSRIRTEHFPLTLESARPSHTSQYLCASRPHSLEGMNTEAFFGQGTRLTVV.

Regarding this clone: Other DNA variants within this sample encode the same CDR3. The chain recombines TRBV29-1 with TRBJ1-2; D not certain. The CDR3 totals 13 residues. Germline V gives CDR1 SQVTM, CDR2 ANQGSEA. With 4 bases removed from V and 0 bases from J, the gap between germline ends came to 9 bases. The CDR3 here is CSVARGTNYGYTF. The DNA for the CDR3 is TGCAGCGTTGCTCGGGGTACTAACTATGGCTACACCTTC.

The chain employs TRBV7-9 and TRBJ1-2; the D is unclear. This CDR3 has 12 residues. With 5 bases removed from V and 8 bases from J, the gap between germline ends came to 12 bases. The germline V gene encodes CDR1 SEHNR and CDR2 FQNEAQ (reference sequence). The CDR3 here is CASSRETWGYTF. The CDR3 coding sequence is TGTGCCAGCAGCCGAGAGACTTGGGGCTACACCTTC.

This clone showed up just once. V usage is TRBV4-1 and J usage is TRBJ2-1; TRBD2 agrees at 7 bases. The trim removed 0 bases at V and 4 bases at J, leaving 6 bases unmatched. This CDR3 is built from 16 residues. The germline V gene encodes CDR1 MGHRA and CDR2 YSYEKL. CDR3 nucleotide sequence: TGCGCCAGCAGCCAAGATTTGCTAGCGGAGTACAATGAGCAGTTCTTC. This codes for CASSQDLLAEYNEQFF.

V gene TRBV6-5 combines with J gene TRBJ1-4; no clear D. V shed 0 bases and J shed 4 bases, with 9 bases lying between them. The germline gives CDR1 MNHEY, CDR2 SVGAGI. The CDR3 runs 15 residues. DNA for the CDR3: TGTGCCAGCAGTTACTCCACCCGAGATAATGAAAAACTGTTTTTT. Translating gives CASSYSTRDNEKLFF.

The gene calls are TRBV19 and TRBJ2-7; unclear D gene. There are 14 residues in the CDR3. Trimming removed 5 bases at V and 4 bases at J, with 15 bases between. CDR1 and CDR2 from the germline V gene are LNHDA and SQIVND (reference sequence). The CDR3 coding sequence is TGTGCCAGTAGTTCGAGTTGGACGCTGTACGAGCAGTACTTC. Translated, it gives CASSSSWTLYEQYF.

The chain carries TRBV9 and TRBJ2-2; 8 nucleotides agree with TRBD1. V lost 0 bases, J lost 6 bases, and 10 bases stayed unmatched. The V gene's germline CDR1 is SGDLS and CDR2 YYNGEE. CDR3 size: 17 residues. CDR3 protein: CASSVGGGRGRAGELFF. The CDR3 coding sequence is TGTGCCAGCAGCGTAGGAGGGGGCAGGGGGCGGGCCGGGGAGCTGTTTTTT.

This chain uses TRBV4-1 with TRBJ1-1; the match to TRBD1 covers 11 bases. V shed 3 bases and J 2 bases; nucleotides not matched to a gene: 8. The CDR3 covers 17 residues. The germline V gene encodes CDR1 MGHRA and CDR2 YSYEKL. The DNA for the CDR3 is TGCGCCAGCAGCCAGACTTCCGGGACAGGGGGAAACACTGAAGCTTTCTTT. It encodes CASSQTSGTGGNTEAFF.

This clone was observed a single time. V gene TRBV11-3 combines with J gene TRBJ2-2; D might be TRBD2 (5 bases). This CDR3 contains 15 residues. Per germline, CDR1 SGHNT and CDR2 YENEEA. Trimming took off 6 bases at V and 1 base at J, with 12 bases between the two ends. CDR3 coding DNA: TGTGCCAGCAGTCCCAGTCGGGGGAACACCGGGGAGCTGTTTTTT. The encoded protein is CASSPSRGNTGELFF. Supplemented by reference TRBV11-3 and TRBJ2-2, the full variable domain reads EAGVVQSPRYKIIEKKQPVAFWCNPISGHNTLYWYLQNLGQGPELLIRYENEEAVDDSQLPKDRFSAERLKGVDSTLKIQPAELGDSAVYLCASSPSRGNTGELFFGEGSRLTVL.

The chain couples TRBV9 to TRBJ1-2; 7 bases map to TRBD1. CDR3 length equals 14 residues. The V gene end was trimmed by 4 bases and the J gene end by 8 bases; junction bases not matched to a gene: 11. Per germline, CDR1 SGDLS and CDR2 YYNGEE. CDR3 sequence: CASSPSTGPLGYTF. CDR3 in DNA: TGTGCCAGCAGCCCCTCGACAGGGCCCCTCGGCTACACCTTC. Full variable domain (missing parts from reference TRBV9 and TRBJ1-2): DSGVTQTPKHLITATGQRVTLRCSPRSGDLSVYWYQQSLDQGLQFLIQYYNGEERAKGNILERFSAQQFPDLHSELNLSSLELGDSALYFCASSPSTGPLGYTFGSGTRLTVV.

The chain recombines TRBV3-1 (or the pseudogene TRBV3-2) with TRBJ1-4; no definite D call. Per germline, CDR1 LGHDT and CDR2 YNNKEL (reference sequence). V lost 3 bases, J lost 7 bases, and 3 bases lay in between. The CDR3 extends over 11 amino acids. For the CDR3, the DNA is TGTGCCAGCAGCCAGAGTGAAAAACTGTTTTTT. Translation gives CASSQSEKLFF.

V is TRBV7-8 and J is TRBJ1-1; possible D gene TRBD1, 5 bases. Per the germline V gene, CDR1 is SGHVS and CDR2 is FQNEAQ. V shed 4 bases and J shed 5 bases, with 17 bases lying between them. This CDR3 comprises 15 residues. CDR3 in amino acids: CASSYWTLGMTEAFF. The DNA for the CDR3 is TGTGCCAGCAGCTACTGGACATTGGGAATGACTGAAGCTTTCTTT.

The chain couples TRBV7-3 to TRBJ1-1; TRBD1 might be the D (6 bases). Germline V gene sequence: CDR1 SGHTA, CDR2 FQGTGA. The CDR3 has 13 amino acids. With 4 bases removed from V and 1 base from J, the gap between germline ends came to 7 bases. The CDR3 nucleotides are TGTGCCAGCAGCTCGGGACAGAACACTGAAGCTTTCTTT. This sequence encodes CASSSGQNTEAFF.

In regard to this clone: Other DNA sequences in the same sample also yield this CDR3. The chain joins TRBV7-2 to TRBJ1-6; D remains unclear. This CDR3 comprises 14 residues. Germline loops: CDR1 SGHTA, CDR2 FQGNSA. Between the trimmed V and J ends, which lost 0 bases and 5 bases, there was a span of 5 bases. The CDR3 loop reads CASSLARDNSPLHF. In DNA, the CDR3 is TGTGCCAGCAGCTTAGCTCGGGATAATTCACCCCTCCACTTT.

Comment on this clone: Additional DNA sequences in this sample encode the identical CDR3. The chain recombines TRBV7-9 with TRBJ1-2, with D perhaps TRBD1 (5 bases). Germline V lookup: CDR1 SEHNR, CDR2 FQNEAQ (reference sequence). V was cut by 8 bases and J by 1 base, with 14 bases left in between. The CDR3 contains 14 residues. For the CDR3, the DNA is TGTGCCAGCGGCGAGGGGCAGTTTAACTATGGCTACACCTTC. It specifies CASGEGQFNYGYTF.

The rearrangement uses TRBV28 and TRBJ2-1; D possibly corresponds to TRBD2 (7 bases). This CDR3 has 19 residues. The germline V and J ends were trimmed by 5 bases and 0 bases, with 23 bases remaining between them. Germline lookup yields CDR1 MDHEN and CDR2 SYDVKM. The CDR3 here is CASSPLGGGGRGSYNEQFF. Here the CDR3 DNA reads TGTGCCAGCAGTCCCCTGGGTGGGGGCGGGAGAGGCTCCTACAATGAGCAGTTCTTC.

CDR3 bases: TGTGCCAGCAGCCAGGACCCGACTAGCGGGGGGTATGTAGATACGCAGTATTTT. It encodes CASSQDPTSGGYVDTQYF. This chain joins TRBV4-2 and TRBJ2-3, with 13 positions matching TRBD2. The CDR3 runs to 18 residues. Germline lookup yields CDR1 LGHNA and CDR2 YNFKEQ. The trim removed 3 bases at V and 5 bases at J, leaving 11 bases unmatched.

CDR3 in DNA: TGCGCCAGCAGCCCGCAACCGGGACAGGGCTACAATGAGCAGTTCTTC. As protein: CASSPQPGQGYNEQFF. The chain couples TRBV5-1 to TRBJ2-1; TRBD1 matches 9 bases. V lost 4 bases, J lost 3 bases, and 8 bases stayed unmatched. The CDR3 is made up of 16 amino acids. Germline lookup yields CDR1 SGHRS and CDR2 YFSETQ.